This note documents a single T cell receptor beta chain sequence. Its antigen remains unknown. The CDR3 is 12 residues long. Deletions cut 7 bases from V and 3 bases from J, with 10 bases between. The germline V gene encodes CDR1 SGHRS and CDR2 YFSETQ. This record belongs to a study of blood T cells in healthy people across ages. Findings of the study overall: Diversity of TCR beta per million T cells declined in a roughly linear way with age.

It was with a sample-barcoded 5' primer and a J-beta primer mix that a second PCR of about 6 to 12 cycles was run. A minimum of 2.5 million CDR3-containing paired-end reads was obtained for each sample. TCRdb ran MiXCR on the 5' RACE reads and lists one entry per CDR3 protein. The repertoire has 1.5 million to 2 million distinct CDR3 sequences, about 32% of them found once; the top ten carry about 11%. Sequencing used blood. The genes are TRBV5-1 and TRBJ2-5, with D perhaps matching TRBD1 (6 bases). The sequence came from a woman younger than 45 in good health. The CDR3 nucleotides are TGCGCCAGCTTTGAGGGGGAAGAGACCCAGTACTTC. Amino acids: CASFEGEETQYF.